These 22 T cell receptor beta chains were sequenced from one sample in a study of cytomegalovirus exposure and HLA in healthy donors. Amplification used 60 Vbeta primers and 13 Jbeta primers. Using immunoSEQ multiplex PCR, the repertoire was profiled, and TCRdb retains in-frame clones only, with some absent. This table has about 69,000 clones, around 70% appearing once. Sequenced: PBMCs. These receptors originate from a woman in her twenties or thirties in good health and CMV-seronegative.

The V gene is TRBV19, the J gene TRBJ1-6; 7 bases map to TRBD1. V was pared by 3 bases and J by 4 bases, with 3 bases of the junction left unmatched. CDR1 and CDR2 from the germline V gene are LNHDA and SQIVND (reference sequence). The CDR3 totals 15 residues. The DNA of the CDR3 is TGTGCCAGTAGTATCAGGGGACAGTATAATTCACCCCTCCACTTT. It specifies CASSIRGQYNSPLHF. Together with reference TRBV19 and TRBJ1-6, the CDR3 gives the full variable domain: DGGITQSPKYLFRKEGQNVTLSCEQNLNHDAMYWYRQDPGQGLRLIYYSQIVNDFQKGDIAEGYSVSREKKESFPLTVTSAQKNPTAFYLCASSIRGQYNSPLHFGNGTRLTVT.

The chain combines TRBV10-3 with TRBJ2-1, with 11 bases fitting TRBD1. Trimming took 5 bases from V and 8 from J; bases not matched to a gene: 11. The CDR3 consists of 16 residues. The V gene's germline CDR1 is ENHRY and CDR2 SYGVKD. DNA for the CDR3: TGTGCCATCAGTTCACCGGGACAGGGGGTTGTCGATGAGCAGTTCTTC. This encodes CAISSPGQGVVDEQFF.

This clone was seen a few times. The genes are TRBV2 and TRBJ1-1, with D possibly being TRBD1 (6 bases). The V and J ends lost 6 bases and 0 bases respectively, with 14 bases between them. Germline-derived CDR1 and CDR2 are SNHLY and FYNNEI. The CDR3 totals 15 residues. The CDR3 DNA reads as TGTGCCAGCAGACTTCACGGGGACATGAACACTGAAGCTTTCTTT. This gives the protein CASRLHGDMNTEAFF.

V usage is TRBV7-2 and J usage is TRBJ2-7, with D possibly TRBD1 on 8 matching bases. Trimming removed 5 bases from V and 4 bases from J, with 15 bases in between. The CDR3 has 14 amino acids. The germline V gene encodes CDR1 SGHTA and CDR2 FQGNSA. The CDR3 here is CASSIHRGGYEQYF. CDR3 coding DNA: TGTGCCAGCAGCATCCACAGGGGGGGGTACGAGCAGTACTTC.

This chain connects TRBV19 to TRBJ1-6, with D perhaps matching TRBD1 (6 bases). The germline V and J ends were trimmed by 6 bases and 8 bases, with 17 bases remaining between them. Looked up from germline, CDR1 is LNHDA and CDR2 is SQIVND (reference sequence). CDR3 length: 15 residues. As DNA, the CDR3 is TGTGCCAGTAGGCCGACAGGTGTGTCGGATTCACCCCTCCACTTT. Translating gives CASRPTGVSDSPLHF. Combining the CDR3 with reference TRBV19 and TRBJ1-6 gives the whole variable domain DGGITQSPKYLFRKEGQNVTLSCEQNLNHDAMYWYRQDPGQGLRLIYYSQIVNDFQKGDIAEGYSVSREKKESFPLTVTSAQKNPTAFYLCASRPTGVSDSPLHFGNGTRLTVT.

The chain employs TRBV4-1 and TRBJ2-5; 8 bases map to TRBD1. The V gene end was trimmed by 4 bases and the J gene end by 5 bases; junction bases not matched to a gene: 3. The CDR3 runs 13 residues. The germline CDR1 and CDR2 sequences are MGHRA and YSYEKL. CDR3 region: CASSPTGEETQYF. The CDR3 nucleotides are TGCGCCAGCAGCCCGACAGGGGAGGAGACCCAGTACTTC.

For the CDR3, the DNA is TGTGCCAGCAGCTTTAGTCGCAACACCATATATTTT. Translating gives CASSFSRNTIYF. This chain links TRBV11-2 with TRBJ1-3; D unresolved. Trimming left V 3 bases short and J 7 bases short, with 7 bases between. The CDR3 is 12 amino acids. From germline, CDR1 is SGHAT and CDR2 FQNNGV.

The chain uses TRBV6-6 and TRBJ2-7; D ambiguous. V dropped 2 bases and J dropped 0 bases, with 8 bases sitting between them. CDR3 length equals 14 residues. From germline, CDR1 is MNHNY and CDR2 SVGAGI (reference sequence). In DNA form, the CDR3 reads TGTGCCAGCAGTTACACGGCTAGCTCCTACGAGCAGTACTTC. As protein: CASSYTASSYEQYF.

The J gene is TRBJ2-7, the V gene TRBV19; a weak D match, TRBD2 (6 bases). V gave up 3 bases and J gave up 6 bases, with 12 bases separating them. The germline V gene encodes CDR1 LNHDA and CDR2 SQIVND (reference sequence). This CDR3 is built from 13 residues. The chain's CDR3 is CASSIGGLGEQYF. The DNA for the CDR3 is TGTGCCAGTAGTATTGGAGGGCTCGGCGAGCAGTACTTC.

A few counts support this clone. The same CDR3 can be traced to other DNA sequences in this sample. The chain employs TRBV2 and TRBJ2-7; 9 bases align to TRBD1. V gave up 6 bases and J gave up 1 base; unmatched junction bases: 4. Looked up from germline, CDR1 is SNHLY and CDR2 is FYNNEI. The CDR3 covers 14 residues. CDR3 amino acids: CASSSGTGSYEQYF. In DNA form, the CDR3 reads TGTGCCAGCAGCTCCGGGACAGGGTCCTACGAGCAGTACTTC.

This clone was counted between two and nine times. The chain joins TRBV5-8 to TRBJ1-1, with a weak D call TRBD1 (6 bases). Germline assignment: CDR1 SGHTS and CDR2 YDEGEE. Trimming cost V 4 bases and J 1 base, with 8 bases left between them. The CDR3 loop spans 13 amino acids. DNA of the CDR3: TGTGCCAGCAGCCGGGGACAGAACACTGAAGCTTTCTTT. It encodes CASSRGQNTEAFF.

The genes are TRBV10-1 and TRBJ1-5, with D hard to call. The V end was cut by 3 bases, the J end by 3 bases, with 6 bases between. The germline gives CDR1 WNHNN, CDR2 SYGVQD (reference sequence). The CDR3 extends over 13 amino acids. For the CDR3, the DNA is TGCGCCAGCAGTGATTCAATCAATCAGCCCCAGCATTTT. Protein sequence: CASSDSINQPQHF.

This clone was detected a few times. This rearrangement joins TRBV7-3 to TRBJ2-1; 11 bases agree with TRBD2. The CDR3 is 21 amino acids. Germline V gene sequence: CDR1 SGHTA, CDR2 FQGTGA. The V segment lost 4 bases and the J segment 7 bases; nucleotides outside the gene matches: 24. The CDR3 is CASSSTGPGGTSGTRGNEQFF. The CDR3 DNA follows: TGTGCCAGCAGCTCCACCGGCCCCGGAGGGACTAGCGGAACCCGGGGGAATGAGCAGTTCTTC. The full variable domain, rest sourced from reference TRBV7-3 and TRBJ2-1, is GAGVSQTPSNKVTEKGKYVELRCDPISGHTALYWYRQSLGQGPEFLIYFQGTGAADDSGLPNDRFFAVRPEGSVSTLKIQRTERGDSAVYLCASSSTGPGGTSGTRGNEQFFGPGTRLTVL.

The rearrangement links TRBV4-3 to TRBJ2-5; TRBD1 agrees at 10 bases. Trimming cost V 4 bases and J 5 bases; bases outside gene matches: 7. CDR1 is LGHNA, CDR2 YSLEER, per germline. The CDR3 has 15 residues. This CDR3 reads CASSPGTGVFETQYF. The CDR3 DNA sequence: TGCGCCAGCAGCCCCGGGACAGGGGTTTTCGAGACCCAGTACTTC.

This chain links TRBV7-3 with TRBJ2-2; 7 bases are a match to TRBD2. CDR1 and CDR2 (germline): SGHTA, FQGTGA. The CDR3 consists of 16 residues. Trimming took 5 bases from V and 5 from J; bases not matched to a gene: 11. CDR3 residues: CASSPAGGIGTGELFF. The CDR3 DNA reads as TGTGCCAGCAGCCCGGCCGGGGGGATTGGGACCGGGGAGCTGTTTTTT.

The sample holds a few counts of this clone. The gene calls are TRBV15 and TRBJ1-6; D ambiguous. The ends were cut back, 0 bases at V and 0 bases at J, with 6 bases in the middle. The CDR3 spans 16 residues. The germline CDR1 and CDR2 sequences are LNHNV and YYDKDF (reference sequence). The chain's CDR3 is CATSRDGSSYNSPLHF. As DNA, the CDR3 is TGTGCCACCAGCAGAGATGGGAGCTCCTATAATTCACCCCTCCACTTT.

The V and J genes are TRBV6-1 and TRBJ2-3; TRBD1 might be the D (6 bases). V lost 3 bases to trimming and J lost 0 bases, with 10 bases between them. CDR3 length: 15 amino acids. Germline V gene sequence: CDR1 MNHNS, CDR2 SASEGT. The CDR3 DNA sequence: TGTGCCAGCAGTGATGGGGGCGGGAGCACAGATACGCAGTATTTT. Its protein product is CASSDGGGSTDTQYF.

This rearrangement joins TRBV2 to TRBJ1-1; D possibly corresponds to TRBD1 (5 bases). Per the germline V gene, CDR1 is SNHLY and CDR2 is FYNNEI. CDR3 size: 18 residues. V was shortened by 2 bases and J by 1 base, with 20 bases between the two germline ends. CDR3 protein: CASSERVGPRNGNTEAFF. CDR3 bases: TGTGCCAGCAGTGAAAGGGTGGGGCCGCGGAATGGGAACACTGAAGCTTTCTTT.

The chain couples TRBV18 to TRBJ1-2; D is perhaps TRBD1 (5 bases). The CDR3 runs to 13 residues. V was shortened by 2 bases and J by 7 bases, with 11 bases between the two germline ends. The V gene's germline CDR1 is KGHSH and CDR2 LQKENI. CDR3 nucleotide sequence: TGTGCCAGCTCACCAGACGCAGGGTTTGGCTACACCTTC. It encodes CASSPDAGFGYTF. Full variable domain (outside the CDR3, taken from reference TRBV18 and TRBJ1-2): NAGVMQNPRHLVRRRGQEARLRCSPMKGHSHVYWYRQLPEEGLKFMVYLQKENIIDESGMPKERFSAEFPKEGPSILRIQQVVRGDSAAYFCASSPDAGFGYTFGSGTRLTVV.

This chain joins TRBV2 and TRBJ1-6; TRBD1 is a possible D gene (5 bases). This CDR3 has 15 amino acids. Deletions cut 5 bases from V and 7 bases from J, with 15 bases between. Germline V CDR1 and CDR2: SNHLY, FYNNEI. Here the CDR3 DNA reads TGTGCCAGCAGTACTGGCAGGACACGGAATTCACCCCTCCACTTT. Its translation is CASSTGRTRNSPLHF.

This clone was observed a single time. The genes are TRBV7-2 and TRBJ2-2; TRBD2 is a possible D gene (5 bases). Germline V gene lookup returns CDR1 SGHTA and CDR2 FQGNSA. The CDR3 is 14 residues long. Between the trimmed V and J ends, which lost 6 bases and 7 bases, there was a span of 15 bases. The CDR3 DNA reads as TGTGCCAGCAGGACGAAGGAGGCGGGCGGGGAGCTGTTTTTT. It encodes CASRTKEAGGELFF.

The chain combines TRBV5-8 with TRBJ1-1; 12 nucleotides match TRBD1. Germline trimming cut 7 bases from V and 3 bases from J; bases unmatched to any gene: 10. Per germline, CDR1 SGHTS and CDR2 YDEGEE. The length of the CDR3 is 16 residues. The CDR3 spells CASHPGTGGRDTEAFF. The CDR3, as DNA: TGTGCCAGCCATCCCGGGACAGGGGGCAGGGACACTGAAGCTTTCTTT.